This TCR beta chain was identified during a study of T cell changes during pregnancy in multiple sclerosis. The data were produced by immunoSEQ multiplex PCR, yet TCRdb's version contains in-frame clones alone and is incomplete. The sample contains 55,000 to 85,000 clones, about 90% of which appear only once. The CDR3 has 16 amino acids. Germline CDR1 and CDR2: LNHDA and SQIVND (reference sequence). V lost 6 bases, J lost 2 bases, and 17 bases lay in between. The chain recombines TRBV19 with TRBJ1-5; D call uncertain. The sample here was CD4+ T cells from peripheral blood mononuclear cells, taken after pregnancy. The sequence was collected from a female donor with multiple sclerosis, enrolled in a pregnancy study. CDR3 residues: CASSPREGTGNQPQHF. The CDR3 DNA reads TGTGCCAGTAGCCCTCGTGAGGGCACGGGCAATCAGCCCCAGCATTTT.